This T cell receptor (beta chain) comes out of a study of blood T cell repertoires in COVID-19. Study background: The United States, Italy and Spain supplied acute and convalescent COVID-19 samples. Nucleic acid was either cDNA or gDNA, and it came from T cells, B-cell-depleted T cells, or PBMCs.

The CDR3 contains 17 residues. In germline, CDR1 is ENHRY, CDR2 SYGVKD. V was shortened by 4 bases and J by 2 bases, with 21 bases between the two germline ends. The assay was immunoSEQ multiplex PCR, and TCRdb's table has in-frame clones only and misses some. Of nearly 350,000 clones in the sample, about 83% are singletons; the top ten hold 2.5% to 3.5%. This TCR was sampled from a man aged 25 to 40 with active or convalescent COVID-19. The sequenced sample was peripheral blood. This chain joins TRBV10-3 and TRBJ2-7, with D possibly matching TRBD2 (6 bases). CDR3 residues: CAISALFSGSGAYEQYF. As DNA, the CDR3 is TGTGCCATCAGTGCCCTTTTTAGCGGATCTGGGGCCTACGAGCAGTACTTC.